The 27 T cell receptor beta chains reported below all come from one sample, sequenced in a study of cytomegalovirus exposure and HLA in healthy donors. PCR primers comprised 60 Vbeta and 13 Jbeta primers. The repertoire was sequenced with immunoSEQ multiplex PCR; TCRdb's copy has only in-frame clones and lacks some. The sample carries roughly 160,000 clones, about 80% recorded once. The source material was PBMCs. The source of these receptors is a woman in her forties or fifties in good health and CMV-seronegative.

CDR3 sequence (DNA): TGCGCCAGCAGCGTCCCTAGCGGGACAGGCGAGCAGTTCTTC. Encoded protein: CASSVPSGTGEQFF. The chain joins TRBV5-1 to TRBJ2-1, with D possibly matching TRBD2 (9 bases). Trimming stripped 4 bases from V and 10 bases from J, with 18 bases between. The CDR3 sequence is 14 residues long. Germline V gene data show CDR1 as SGHRS and CDR2 as YFSETQ.

The CDR3, as DNA: TGTGCCAGCAGTTCGACAGGGGGCTATAGCAATCAGCCCCAGCATTTT. This encodes CASSSTGGYSNQPQHF. The chain carries TRBV28 and TRBJ1-5, with 10 bases aligning to TRBD1. The germline V gene encodes CDR1 MDHEN and CDR2 SYDVKM. V was pared by 4 bases and J by 0 bases, with 3 bases of the junction left unmatched. The CDR3 runs to 16 residues.

The chain employs TRBV5-6 and TRBJ1-5; the D gene is possibly TRBD1 (5 bases). Germline V CDR1 and CDR2: SGHDT, YYEEEE. The CDR3 spans 15 residues. Trimming left V 4 bases short and J 3 bases short, with 14 bases between. The CDR3 region is CASSPRGGINQPQHF. DNA for the CDR3: TGTGCCAGCAGCCCCCGGGGGGGAATCAATCAGCCCCAGCATTTT.

The chain carries TRBV14 and TRBJ1-1; D not resolved. Trimming stripped 8 bases from V and 3 bases from J, with 10 bases between. The CDR3 has 12 amino acids. The germline V gene encodes CDR1 SGHDN and CDR2 FVKESK. The CDR3, as DNA: TGTGCCAGCCGAGGCAGTGACACTGAAGCTTTCTTT. This gives the protein CASRGSDTEAFF.

There are a few counts of this clone. The V gene is TRBV2, the J gene TRBJ1-3, with TRBD1 matching over 7 bases. This CDR3 comprises 17 residues. V gave up 2 bases and J gave up 0 bases; unmatched junction bases: 7. Germline V CDR1 and CDR2: SNHLY, FYNNEI. The CDR3 region has the DNA TGTGCCAGCAGTGAAACCGGACAGGCAACCTCTGGAAACACCATATATTTT. Protein product: CASSETGQATSGNTIYF.

The chain combines TRBV28 with TRBJ2-3, with 9 bases that match TRBD2. The V and J ends lost 3 bases and 2 bases, in that order; junction bases with no gene match: 6. CDR3 length: 16 amino acids. Germline V gene data show CDR1 as MDHEN and CDR2 as SYDVKM. CDR3 amino acids: CASSLAGGPVTDTQYF. DNA for the CDR3: TGTGCCAGCAGTTTGGCGGGAGGGCCTGTCACAGATACGCAGTATTTT.

The chain carries TRBV27 and TRBJ1-5; 12 bases align to TRBD1. The CDR3 runs 14 residues. The V gene's germline CDR1 is MNHEY and CDR2 SMNVEV (reference sequence). V was clipped by 4 bases and J by 7 bases; unmatched bases: 2. In DNA form, the CDR3 reads TGTGCCAGCAGTTCCGGGACAGGGGGCCAGCCCCAGCATTTT. It is translated as CASSSGTGGQPQHF.

The chain combines TRBV28 with TRBJ2-1; D is unclear. The CDR3 is 13 amino acids. CDR1 MDHEN and CDR2 SYDVKM come from the germline V gene. V was shortened by 2 bases and J by 4 bases, with 6 bases between the two germline ends. The CDR3 protein is CASSLSRYNEQFF. The DNA for the CDR3 is TGTGCCAGCAGTTTAAGTCGGTACAATGAGCAGTTCTTC.

The rearrangement uses TRBV28 and TRBJ2-3; TRBD2 matches 8 bases. CDR3 length: 13 amino acids. V shed 8 bases and J 4 bases; nucleotides not matched to a gene: 5. From germline, CDR1 is MDHEN and CDR2 SYDVKM. CDR3 coding DNA: TGTGCCAGCCTGGGACTAGTTCCAGATACGCAGTATTTT. Its translation is CASLGLVPDTQYF.

This clone turned up a few times. The CDR3 spells CASSRDRGDEKLFF. The CDR3 region has the DNA TGTGCCAGCAGCCGGGACAGGGGAGATGAAAAACTGTTTTTT. This sequence joins TRBV7-9 and TRBJ1-4, with 10 nucleotides matching TRBD1. The CDR3 contains 14 residues. The V and J ends lost 5 bases and 6 bases, in that order; junction bases with no gene match: 3. The germline V gene encodes CDR1 SEHNR and CDR2 FQNEAQ (reference sequence).

This clone was counted ten times or more. The chain joins TRBV6-6 to TRBJ1-2; 12 bases line up with TRBD1. The CDR3 is made up of 15 amino acids. Germline CDR1 and CDR2: MNHNY and SVGAGI (reference sequence). Trimming cost V 4 bases and J 7 bases; bases outside gene matches: 7. As DNA, the CDR3 is TGTGCCAGCAGTTTGGGACAGGGGGCTTGGGGTGGCTACACCTTC. It yields the protein CASSLGQGAWGGYTF.

This clone occurred a few times. The chain uses TRBV10-2 and TRBJ1-5, with D perhaps matching TRBD1 (6 bases). The V end lost 2 bases, the J end lost 1 base, and 12 bases lay between the germline ends. The CDR3 length is 16 residues. Germline values: CDR1 WSHSY, CDR2 SAAADI. In DNA, the CDR3 is TGCGCCAGCAGTGAGGGGGGCCCCACCAGCAATCAGCCCCAGCATTTT. This translates into CASSEGGPTSNQPQHF.

The chain links TRBV5-4 to TRBJ1-3; 7 bases are a match to TRBD1. CDR1 and CDR2 (germline): SGHNT, YYREEE (reference sequence). The CDR3 loop spans 15 amino acids. The V segment lost 0 bases and the J segment 4 bases; nucleotides outside the gene matches: 4. CDR3 protein: CASSLGGGVGNTIYF. The CDR3 nucleotides are TGTGCCAGCAGCTTGGGAGGGGGCGTAGGAAACACCATATATTTT.

The chain employs TRBV2 and TRBJ2-3, with 7 bases lining up with TRBD1. Germline assignment: CDR1 SNHLY and CDR2 FYNNEI. The CDR3 runs to 14 residues. V was clipped by 1 base and J by 2 bases; unmatched bases: 0. The CDR3 DNA is TGTGCCAGCAGTGAAGAGGGGGCCACAGATACGCAGTATTTT. Its protein is CASSEEGATDTQYF. Full variable domain (rest looked up from reference TRBV2 and TRBJ2-3): EPEVTQTPSHQVTQMGQEVILRCVPISNHLYFYWYRQILGQKVEFLVSFYNNEISEKSEIFDDQFSVERPDGSNFTLKIRSTKLEDSAMYFCASSEEGATDTQYFGPGTRLTVL.

The J gene is TRBJ1-2, the V gene TRBV5-6, with TRBD1 matching 7 bases. The CDR3 is made up of 15 amino acids. Per germline, CDR1 SGHDT and CDR2 YYEEEE. With 1 base clipped from V and 7 bases from J, the junction kept 10 bases outside the gene matches. CDR3 region: CASSLLSGDRVGYTF. The CDR3, as DNA: TGTGCCAGCAGCTTGTTGTCAGGAGACAGGGTTGGCTACACCTTC.

CDR3 protein: CASRLRAGEGSYTF. The CDR3 DNA reads TGTGCCAGCAGATTGAGGGCAGGGGAAGGTAGCTACACCTTC. The chain uses TRBV7-9 and TRBJ1-2; possibly TRBD1 for D (6 bases). V was cut by 6 bases and J by 9 bases, with 20 bases left in between. Germline values: CDR1 SEHNR, CDR2 FQNEAQ (reference sequence). The CDR3 covers 14 residues.

The chain uses TRBV27 and TRBJ1-2; D is perhaps TRBD1 (6 bases). This CDR3 is 16 amino acids long. Germline V lookup: CDR1 MNHEY, CDR2 SMNVEV (reference sequence). V lost 3 bases to trimming and J lost 1 base, with 15 bases between them. Written as DNA, the CDR3 is TGTGCCAGCAGTTTGAGGATGGGGGGGCTTAACTATGGCTACACCTTC. Protein sequence: CASSLRMGGLNYGYTF.

V is TRBV18 and J is TRBJ1-3, with D possibly being TRBD1 (6 bases). The CDR3 covers 15 residues. Trimming cost V 3 bases and J 0 bases, with 9 bases left between them. Germline-derived CDR1 and CDR2 are KGHSH and LQKENI. CDR3 in DNA: TGTGCCAGCTCACCTGCAGGGGCCTCTGGAAACACCATATATTTT. This encodes CASSPAGASGNTIYF.

This clone was recorded once. V usage is TRBV25-1 and J usage is TRBJ2-7, with unresolved D. The CDR3 runs to 14 residues. V was shortened by 3 bases and J by 3 bases, with 12 bases between the two germline ends. Per germline, CDR1 MGHDK and CDR2 SYGVNS. CDR3 sequence: CASSDAASGYEQYF. The CDR3 region has the DNA TGTGCCAGCAGTGATGCCGCCTCCGGCTACGAGCAGTACTTC.

In nucleotides, the CDR3 is TGTGCCATCACCTCAGCCCCGGGACTAGCCAGAGATACGCAGTATTTT. Amino acids: CAITSAPGLARDTQYF. The chain uses TRBV10-3 and TRBJ2-3; 9 nucleotides align to TRBD2. Germline-derived CDR1 and CDR2 are ENHRY and SYGVKD. CDR3 length: 16 amino acids. V shed 7 bases, J shed 5 bases, and the junction held 13 bases outside the gene matches.

The chain combines TRBV5-4 with TRBJ2-5; the D gene is possibly TRBD2 (6 bases). The end of the DNA aligns better with TRBJ2-7, so the J call may be wrong. The CDR3 length is 12 residues. Looked up from germline, CDR1 is SGHNT and CDR2 is YYREEE (reference sequence). The CDR3 is CASSRTTYEQYF. The CDR3 nucleotides read TGTGCCAGCAGCAGGACTACGTACGAGCAGTACTTC.

The gene calls are TRBV28 and TRBJ1-3; TRBD1 might be the D (6 bases). The CDR3 consists of 17 residues. Trimming stripped 7 bases from V and 1 base from J, with 20 bases between. Germline lookup yields CDR1 MDHEN and CDR2 SYDVKM. The CDR3 coding sequence is TGTGCCAGCACTGGTCCCAAAAGGGGGTCTTCTGGAAACACCATATATTTT. It encodes CASTGPKRGSSGNTIYF.

The rearrangement joins TRBV7-9 to TRBJ2-3; a possible D gene is TRBD1 (5 bases). Trimming pared 6 bases from V and 2 bases from J, leaving 15 bases between. This CDR3 is built from 15 residues. Germline assignment: CDR1 SEHNR and CDR2 FQNEAQ (reference sequence). Here the CDR3 reads CASSYPLTDTDTQYF. The CDR3 bases are TGTGCCAGCAGTTACCCGCTGACAGACACAGATACGCAGTATTTT. The full variable domain, rest sourced from reference TRBV7-9 and TRBJ2-3, is DTGVSQNPRHKITKRGQNVTFRCDPISEHNRLYWYRQTLGQGPEFLTYFQNEAQLEKSRLLSDRFSAERPKGSFSTLEIQRTEQGDSAMYLCASSYPLTDTDTQYFGPGTRLTVL.

J is TRBJ2-7 and V is TRBV7-2; 11 bases agree with TRBD2. Looked up from germline, CDR1 is SGHTA and CDR2 is FQGNSA. J gave up 2 bases and V 5 bases, and 8 bases lay outside the gene matches. The CDR3 extends over 16 amino acids. The CDR3 spells CASSKTLAGGTYEQYF. The CDR3 bases are TGTGCCAGCAGCAAAACCCTAGCGGGGGGTACCTACGAGCAGTACTTC.

The chain carries TRBV7-2 and TRBJ1-2, with D unclear. Germline V lookup: CDR1 SGHTA, CDR2 FQGNSA. The CDR3 loop spans 13 amino acids. V was clipped by 3 bases and J by 4 bases, with 9 bases between them. The CDR3 bases are TGTGCCAGCAGCTTGCCCGGGTCCTATGGCTACACCTTC. Its translation is CASSLPGSYGYTF. The whole variable domain, remainder taken from reference TRBV7-2 and TRBJ1-2, is GAGVSQSPSNKVTEKGKDVELRCDPISGHTALYWYRQSLGQGLEFLIYFQGNSAPDKSGLPSDRFSAERTGGSVSTLTIQRTQQEDSAVYLCASSLPGSYGYTFGSGTRLTVV.

CDR3 coding DNA: TGTGCCAGCAGCTGGGCAGAGCGGGGGGCTTCCTACGAGCAGTACTTC. Translation gives CASSWAERGASYEQYF. The chain links TRBV5-5 to TRBJ2-7; 9 bases are a match to TRBD2. The V gene's germline CDR1 is SGHKS and CDR2 YYEKEE (reference sequence). V shed 3 bases, J shed 1 base, and the junction held 8 bases outside the gene matches. The CDR3 is 16 residues long.

For this clone: The same CDR3 can be traced to other DNA sequences in this sample. J is TRBJ1-2 and V is TRBV5-1; TRBD1 aligns across 9 bases. The CDR3 has 15 amino acids. J lost 2 bases, V lost 3 bases, and 5 bases had no gene match. CDR1 and CDR2 from the germline V gene are SGHRS and YFSETQ. The CDR3 region is CASSSGTGLNYGYTF. DNA for the CDR3: TGCGCCAGCAGCTCCGGGACAGGGCTAAACTATGGCTACACCTTC.